Following are 21 T cell receptor beta chains from one sample sequenced in a study of T cell changes during pregnancy in multiple sclerosis. The method was immunoSEQ multiplex PCR; TCRdb's version includes in-frame clones alone and lacks a portion of them. The sample shows some 67,000 clones, 91% of them seen only once. The specimen was peripheral blood, collected in the first trimester of pregnancy. The receptors stem from a female donor with multiple sclerosis, enrolled in a pregnancy study.

The chain is built from TRBV30 and TRBJ1-1; D gene unclear. The CDR3 is 12 residues long. The germline V gene encodes CDR1 GTSNPN and CDR2 SVGIG (reference sequence). The V end lost 5 bases, the J end lost 6 bases, and 13 bases lay between the germline ends. CDR3 residues: CAWRSEAPEAFF. DNA for the CDR3: TGTGCCTGGCGCTCAGAGGCACCTGAAGCTTTCTTT.

V gene TRBV4-1 combines with J gene TRBJ2-7; no definite D call. CDR1 is MGHRA and CDR2 is YSYEKL in the germline V gene. The CDR3 covers 14 residues. Trimming shortened V by 3 bases and J by 0 bases, and 9 bases separated the two germline ends. Here the CDR3 reads CASSQPRSSYEQYF. CDR3 bases: TGCGCCAGCAGCCAGCCCAGATCCTCCTACGAGCAGTACTTC.

The chain links TRBV19 to TRBJ2-3, with 9 bases identical to TRBD1. V shed 6 bases, J shed 1 base, and the junction held 11 bases outside the gene matches. The CDR3 contains 17 residues. Per germline, CDR1 LNHDA and CDR2 SQIVND (reference sequence). This chain's CDR3 is CASSPGGQGWGTDTQYF. The CDR3 DNA sequence: TGTGCCAGTAGCCCAGGGGGACAGGGTTGGGGCACAGATACGCAGTATTTT. The complete variable domain, with remaining parts taken from reference TRBV19 and TRBJ2-3, reads DGGITQSPKYLFRKEGQNVTLSCEQNLNHDAMYWYRQDPGQGLRLIYYSQIVNDFQKGDIAEGYSVSREKKESFPLTVTSAQKNPTAFYLCASSPGGQGWGTDTQYFGPGTRLTVL.

The V and J genes are TRBV5-1 and TRBJ2-5; D is possibly TRBD1 (6 bases). Germline assignment: CDR1 SGHRS and CDR2 YFSETQ. The V end was cut by 4 bases, the J end by 7 bases, with 17 bases between. The CDR3 has 14 residues. Here the CDR3 reads CASSVVLRGGTQYF. The CDR3 nucleotides read TGCGCCAGCAGCGTCGTCCTCCGAGGGGGGACCCAGTACTTC.

The chain joins TRBV4-2 to TRBJ2-4; D might be TRBD1 (6 bases). The length of the CDR3 is 17 residues. V shed 0 bases and J shed 7 bases, with 19 bases lying between them. Germline CDR1 is LGHNA and CDR2 is YNFKEQ. This chain's CDR3 is CASSQEAGTLKINIQYF. CDR3 sequence (DNA): TGTGCCAGCAGCCAAGAAGCCGGGACACTCAAGATTAACATTCAGTACTTC.

The chain is built from TRBV7-9 and TRBJ1-3; D is unclear. The germline V gene has CDR1 SEHNR and CDR2 FQNEAQ (reference sequence). The CDR3 covers 15 residues. V dropped 3 bases and J dropped 9 bases, with 18 bases sitting between them. The CDR3 region has the DNA TGTGCCAGCAGCTTTTCTCCGGTCCGGGGTGGCACCATATATTTT. Amino acid sequence: CASSFSPVRGGTIYF.

The chain recombines TRBV6-1 with TRBJ2-5; no firm D call. Trimming removed 6 bases at V and 2 bases at J, with 10 bases between. The CDR3 is 13 amino acids. Looked up from germline, CDR1 is MNHNS and CDR2 is SASEGT. In nucleotides, the CDR3 is TGTGCCAGCAGCGCCCAGGAACAAGAGACCCAGTACTTC. Translated, it gives CASSAQEQETQYF.

The J gene is TRBJ1-1, the V gene TRBV13; possible D gene TRBD1, 6 bases. CDR3 length: 12 amino acids. Per germline, CDR1 PRHDT and CDR2 FYEKMQ (reference sequence). Trimming removed 3 bases at V and 9 bases at J, with 11 bases between. This chain's CDR3 is CASSFTTGQAFF. The CDR3 DNA reads TGTGCCAGCAGCTTCACGACAGGACAAGCTTTCTTT.

V is TRBV6-1 and J is TRBJ1-2; D perhaps matches TRBD1 (5 bases). The CDR3 length is 14 residues. CDR1 and CDR2 (germline): MNHNS, SASEGT. Deletions cut 4 bases from V and 0 bases from J, with 9 bases between. The CDR3 sequence is CASSGTTANYGYTF. CDR3 bases: TGTGCCAGCAGTGGAACGACAGCTAACTATGGCTACACCTTC.

This sequence joins TRBV6-1 and TRBJ1-4; a weak D match, TRBD1 (5 bases). This CDR3 is built from 14 residues. V was pared by 6 bases and J by 0 bases, with 8 bases between. Germline V gene data show CDR1 as MNHNS and CDR2 as SASEGT. The CDR3 sequence: CASSRTPTNEKLFF. The CDR3 coding sequence is TGTGCCAGCAGCAGGACACCAACTAATGAAAAACTGTTTTTT.

The chain links TRBV6-4 to TRBJ2-3; 9 bases are a match to TRBD2. CDR1 and CDR2 (germline): MRHNA, SNTAGT. Germline trimming cut 6 bases from V and 6 bases from J; bases unmatched to any gene: 10. The CDR3 runs to 15 residues. CDR3 DNA sequence: TGTGCCAGCAGCCCAATGCGGGGGGGCAAGGATACGCAGTATTTT. Its protein product is CASSPMRGGKDTQYF.

V and J are TRBV7-9 and TRBJ2-1; possible D gene TRBD2, 6 bases. Per the germline V gene, CDR1 is SEHNR and CDR2 is FQNEAQ (reference sequence). The CDR3 is made up of 15 amino acids. Trimming removed 2 bases from V and 9 bases from J, with 17 bases in between. CDR3 region: CASSLPAGAGTEQFF. The CDR3 region has the DNA TGTGCCAGCAGCTTACCGGCGGGTGCGGGAACTGAGCAGTTCTTC.

This chain joins TRBV4-2 and TRBJ2-3; the match to TRBD2 covers 9 bases. The CDR3 totals 18 residues. The J segment lost 0 bases and the V segment lost 3 bases, leaving 10 bases of the junction unmatched. The germline V gene has CDR1 LGHNA and CDR2 YNFKEQ. The CDR3 DNA reads TGTGCCAGCAGCCAGTACTCTAGCGGGATAACTAGCACAGATACGCAGTATTTT. This translates into CASSQYSSGITSTDTQYF.

The rearrangement uses TRBV5-1 and TRBJ1-1, with a possible D match to TRBD1 (5 bases). This CDR3 comprises 14 residues. Per the germline V gene, CDR1 is SGHRS and CDR2 is YFSETQ. Trimming cost V 0 bases and J 3 bases, with 9 bases left between them. This chain's CDR3 is CASSLAIGDTEAFF. As DNA, the CDR3 is TGCGCCAGCAGCTTGGCCATAGGGGACACTGAAGCTTTCTTT.

The chain recombines TRBV9 with TRBJ2-1, with TRBD2 identical over 15 bases. V was clipped by 0 bases and J by 10 bases; unmatched bases: 5. In germline, CDR1 is SGDLS, CDR2 YYNGEE. The CDR3 totals 16 residues. The CDR3 loop reads CASSVGTSGRAGEQFF. CDR3 DNA: TGTGCCAGCAGCGTAGGGACTAGCGGGAGGGCTGGAGAGCAGTTCTTC. Using reference TRBV9 and TRBJ2-1 for the parts outside the CDR3, the full variable domain is DSGVTQTPKHLITATGQRVTLRCSPRSGDLSVYWYQQSLDQGLQFLIQYYNGEERAKGNILERFSAQQFPDLHSELNLSSLELGDSALYFCASSVGTSGRAGEQFFGPGTRLTVL.

Only one count was recorded for this clone. The chain is built from TRBV19 and TRBJ1-3, with D hard to call. The CDR3 runs to 13 residues. Germline lookup yields CDR1 LNHDA and CDR2 SQIVND (reference sequence). V was shortened by 5 bases and J by 2 bases, with 7 bases between the two germline ends. The CDR3 is CASSRSPGNTIYF. The CDR3 DNA reads as TGTGCCAGTAGTCGGTCGCCTGGAAACACCATATATTTT.

This clone was seen only once. V gene TRBV9 combines with J gene TRBJ1-5; D perhaps matches TRBD1 (5 bases). Trimming cost V 0 bases and J 6 bases, with 10 bases left between them. The CDR3 spans 14 residues. The germline CDR1 and CDR2 sequences are SGDLS and YYNGEE. The CDR3 region has the DNA TGTGCCAGCAGCGTAGGTGGGGGGGGTCAGCCCCAGCATTTT. Its protein product is CASSVGGGGQPQHF.

The V call is TRBV25-1, the J call TRBJ2-1; D is possibly TRBD2 (5 bases). V dropped 3 bases and J dropped 3 bases, with 9 bases sitting between them. Germline-derived CDR1 and CDR2 are MGHDK and SYGVNS. The CDR3 contains 14 residues. The CDR3 loop is CASSDPGIYNEQFF. For the CDR3, the DNA is TGTGCCAGCAGTGACCCCGGGATCTACAATGAGCAGTTCTTC. The full variable domain, its missing parts supplied by reference TRBV25-1 and TRBJ2-1, is EADIYQTPRYLVIGTGKKITLECSQTMGHDKMYWYQQDPGMELHLIHYSYGVNSTEKGDLSSESTVSRIRTEHFPLTLESARPSHTSQYLCASSDPGIYNEQFFGPGTRLTVL.

The chain links TRBV14 to TRBJ2-2; D gene uncertain. V was trimmed by 4 bases and J by 3 bases, leaving 6 bases between them. The CDR3 spans 13 residues. Per germline, CDR1 SGHDN and CDR2 FVKESK. Written as DNA, the CDR3 is TGTGCCAGCAGCCTTAGTTACACCGGGGAGCTGTTTTTT. Its translation: CASSLSYTGELFF. The full variable domain, its missing parts supplied by reference TRBV14 and TRBJ2-2, is EAGVTQFPSHSVIEKGQTVTLRCDPISGHDNLYWYRRVMGKEIKFLLHFVKESKQDESGMPNNRFLAERTGGTYSTLKVQPAELEDSGVYFCASSLSYTGELFFGEGSRLTVL.

The chain is built from TRBV7-8 and TRBJ1-1; 7 bases line up with TRBD1. Germline values: CDR1 SGHVS, CDR2 FQNEAQ. V shed 4 bases, J shed 0 bases, and the junction held 2 bases outside the gene matches. This CDR3 is built from 14 residues. The DNA of the CDR3 is TGTGCCAGCAGCTCGGACAGGTTGAACACTGAAGCTTTCTTT. This encodes CASSSDRLNTEAFF.

This sequence joins TRBV5-3 and TRBJ2-1; 8 nucleotides align to TRBD2. TRBV5-3 is placed among ORFs of uncertain function. With 3 bases clipped from V and 7 bases from J, the junction kept 3 bases outside the gene matches. The CDR3 extends over 13 amino acids. This chain's CDR3 is CARSSGTRNEQFF. The CDR3 bases are TGTGCCAGAAGCTCCGGGACTAGGAATGAGCAGTTCTTC.